This TCR beta chain was captured by sequencing in a study of T-cell reconstitution after alpha-beta-depleted transplantation in children. V gave up 1 base and J gave up 8 bases, with 10 bases separating them. Germline V gene data show CDR1 as SGDLS and CDR2 as YYNGEE. This CDR3 is built from 13 residues. The TCRbeta library incorporated unique molecular identifiers. From the PCR reads, TCRdb called clonotypes with MiXCR, one entry per CDR3 protein. This table holds just over 950,000 distinct CDR3 sequences, less than 30% found once. The table lists this clonotype with a few counts. Sequencing was performed on PBMCs, mostly from graft donor cells, taken 360 days after TCRalphabeta/CD19-depleted stem cell transplant. The receptor's source is a boy in the first two years of life who had a stem cell transplant for SCID, so the T cells may come from the graft donor. The J gene is TRBJ1-5, the V gene TRBV9, with D perhaps matching TRBD1 (5 bases). The CDR3 here is CASSVLGDKPQHF. In DNA form, the CDR3 reads TGTGCCAGCAGCGTATTAGGGGATAAGCCCCAGCATTTT.